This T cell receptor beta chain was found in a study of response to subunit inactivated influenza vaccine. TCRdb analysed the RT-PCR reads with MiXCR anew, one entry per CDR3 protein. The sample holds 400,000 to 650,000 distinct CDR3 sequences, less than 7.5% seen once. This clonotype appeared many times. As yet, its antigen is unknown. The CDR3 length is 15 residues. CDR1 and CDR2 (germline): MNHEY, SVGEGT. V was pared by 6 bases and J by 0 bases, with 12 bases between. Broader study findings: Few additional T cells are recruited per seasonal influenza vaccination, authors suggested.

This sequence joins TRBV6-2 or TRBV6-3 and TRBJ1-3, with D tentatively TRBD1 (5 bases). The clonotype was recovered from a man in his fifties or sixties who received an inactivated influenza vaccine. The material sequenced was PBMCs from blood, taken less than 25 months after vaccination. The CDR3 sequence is CASRPGRNSGNTIYF. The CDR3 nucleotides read TGTGCCAGCAGGCCGGGACGGAACTCTGGAAACACCATATATTTT.